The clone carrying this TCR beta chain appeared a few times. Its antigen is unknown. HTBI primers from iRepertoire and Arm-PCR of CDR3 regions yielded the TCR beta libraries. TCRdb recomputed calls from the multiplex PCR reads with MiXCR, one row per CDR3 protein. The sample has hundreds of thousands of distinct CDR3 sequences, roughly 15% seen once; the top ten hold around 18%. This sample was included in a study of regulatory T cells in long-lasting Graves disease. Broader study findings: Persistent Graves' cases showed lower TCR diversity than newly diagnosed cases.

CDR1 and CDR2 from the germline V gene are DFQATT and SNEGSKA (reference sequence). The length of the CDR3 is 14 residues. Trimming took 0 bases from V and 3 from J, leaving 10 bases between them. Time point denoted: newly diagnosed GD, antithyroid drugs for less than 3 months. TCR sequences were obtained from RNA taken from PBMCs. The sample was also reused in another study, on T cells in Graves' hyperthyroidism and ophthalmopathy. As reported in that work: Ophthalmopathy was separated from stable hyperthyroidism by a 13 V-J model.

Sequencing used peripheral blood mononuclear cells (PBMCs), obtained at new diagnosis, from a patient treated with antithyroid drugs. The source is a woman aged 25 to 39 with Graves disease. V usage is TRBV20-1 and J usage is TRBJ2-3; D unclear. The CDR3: CSARDLPTTDTQYF. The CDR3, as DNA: TGCAGTGCTAGAGATCTACCGACAACAGATACGCAGTATTTT.